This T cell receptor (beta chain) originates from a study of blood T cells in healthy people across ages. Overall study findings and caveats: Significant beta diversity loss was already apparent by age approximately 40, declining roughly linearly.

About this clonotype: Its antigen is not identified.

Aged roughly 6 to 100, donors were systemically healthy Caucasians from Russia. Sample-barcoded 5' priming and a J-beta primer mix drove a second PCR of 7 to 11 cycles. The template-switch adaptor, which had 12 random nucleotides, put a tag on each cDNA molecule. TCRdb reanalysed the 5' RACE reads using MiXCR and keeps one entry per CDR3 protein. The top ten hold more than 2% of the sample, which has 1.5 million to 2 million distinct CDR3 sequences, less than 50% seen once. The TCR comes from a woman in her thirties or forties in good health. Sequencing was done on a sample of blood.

CDR3 sequence reads: CASSPPMTDTQYF. The CDR3 nucleotides are TGTGCCAGCTCACCCCCAATGACAGATACGCAGTATTTT. The chain has TRBV18 and TRBJ2-3; D is unresolved. Deletions cut 3 bases from V and 3 bases from J, with 7 bases between. Per the germline V gene, CDR1 is KGHSH and CDR2 is LQKENI. The CDR3 has 13 residues.